Listed below are T cell receptor beta chains from one sample, sequenced in a study of blood T cell repertoires in COVID-19. Method: immunoSEQ multiplex PCR; TCRdb's copy keeps in-frame clones and lacks some. The data hold 99,000 or so clones, with around nine tenths observed a single time. Sequenced material: peripheral blood. Receptor source: a human donor in a cohort sampled during active COVID-19. Each CDR3 is given with its conserved first and last residue. Fields, in order: D gene, V gene, clone size, J gene, CDR3 DNA, CDR3 protein. D genes are given only for firm matches. The size entry is marked missing in some rows and otherwise reads once, few, many or a size class.

-	TRBV4-3	-	TRBJ2-7	TGCGCCAGCAGCCAAGCGACCGGGTCGGTCGAGCAGTACTTC	CASSQATGSVEQYF
-	TRBV19	-	TRBJ2-7	TGTGCCAGTAGTATAGCCGACGGGTACTCCTACGAGCAGTACTTC	CASSIADGYSYEQYF
-	TRBV11-2	-	TRBJ2-1	TGTGCCAGCAGCTATCAGGGTGAGCAGTTCTTC	CASSYQGEQFF
-	TRBV20-1	-	TRBJ2-7	TGCAGTGCTAGTGGGGGCGCAAATAGCGGGTACTCCTACGAGCAGTACTTC	CSASGGANSGYSYEQYF
TRBD1	TRBV6-5	-	TRBJ1-4	TGTGCCAGCAGCTCGGACAGGGCTTATGAAAAACTGTTTTTT	CASSSDRAYEKLFF
TRBD2	TRBV19	-	TRBJ2-1	TGTGCCAGTAGCAGGACTAGCGGGAAAAATGAGCAGTTCTTC	CASSRTSGKNEQFF
TRBD1	TRBV19	-	TRBJ1-2	TGTGCCAGTAGTATTAAGGAACTTCTGACAGGGGCCCGGGGCTACACCTTC	CASSIKELLTGARGYTF
TRBD2	TRBV13	-	TRBJ2-2	TGTGCCAGCAGCTTAGGCCGACTAGCGGCGAACACCGGGGAGCTGTTTTTT	CASSLGRLAANTGELFF
-	TRBV5-1	once	TRBJ2-7	TGCGCCAGCAGCATCACGACCTGGAGTCCCAGCTCCTACGAGCAGTACTTC	CASSITTWSPSSYEQYF
TRBD2	TRBV7-2	-	TRBJ2-2	TGTGCCAGCAGCGCCCAGACTAGCGGGATCCCCAGTAGGGAGCTGTTTTTT	CASSAQTSGIPSRELFF
-	TRBV7-9	-	TRBJ2-1	TGTGCCAGCAGCTTAGGACAGGCCCTCTACAATGAGCAGTTCTTC	CASSLGQALYNEQFF
-	TRBV4-3	-	TRBJ2-3	TGCGCCAGCAGCCAAGTTTTGGCGGGGGCCCTCACAGATACGCAGTATTTT	CASSQVLAGALTDTQYF
TRBD2	TRBV13	-	TRBJ2-3	TGTGCCAGCAGCGTGGAGCGGGGGGGCATCTGGGCAGATACGCAGTATTTT	CASSVERGGIWADTQYF
-	TRBV7-2	-	TRBJ2-4	TGTGCCAGCAGCTTAGGAGGCTTACTAGCCAAAAACATTCAGTACTTC	CASSLGGLLAKNIQYF
TRBD2	TRBV4-2	-	TRBJ2-3	TGTGCCAGCAGCCAAGAAGGAGCGGGGGGGCCAGATACGCAGTATTTT	CASSQEGAGGPDTQYF
TRBD1	TRBV2	-	TRBJ2-1	TGTGCCAGCAGTGAGAGGGACAGGGGGAATGAGCAGTTCTTC	CASSERDRGNEQFF
-	TRBV19	-	TRBJ1-5	TGTGCCAGTAGTCCCGATTGGGGGCCAGATCAGCCCCAGCATTTT	CASSPDWGPDQPQHF
TRBD1	TRBV11-2	-	TRBJ1-1	TGTGCCACGGAAGCCGGACAGGGTTACACTGAAGCTTTCTTT	CATEAGQGYTEAFF
TRBD2	TRBV7-2	-	TRBJ2-3	TGTGCCAGCAGCCTGCTTGGGACTAGCGCATGGTCTAGCACAGATACGCAGTATTTT	CASSLLGTSAWSSTDTQYF
-	TRBV2	-	TRBJ1-5	TGTGCCAGAGGAAACGGTCCCGGGGGGTTGAATCAGCCCCAGCATTTT	CARGNGPGGLNQPQHF
TRBD2	TRBV9	-	TRBJ2-5	TGTGCCAGCAGCGTAGGGGGACTAGGGAGGCAAGAGACCCAGTACTTC	CASSVGGLGRQETQYF
TRBD2	TRBV5-1	once	TRBJ2-3	TGCGCCAGCCACCCTAGCGGGATGAGCACAGATACGCAGTATTTT	CASHPSGMSTDTQYF
-	TRBV11-2	-	TRBJ2-3	TGTGCCAGCAGATCGACTGTTGCAGATACGCAGTATTTT	CASRSTVADTQYF
-	TRBV7-9	-	TRBJ2-1	TGTGCCAGCAGCTTAGTTGGCGGGACGGGCTACAATGAGCAGTTCTTC	CASSLVGGTGYNEQFF
TRBD1	TRBV2	-	TRBJ1-1	TGTGCCAGCAGTCGAGCTCCGGGACAGGGCCCTAACACTGAAGCTTTCTTT	CASSRAPGQGPNTEAFF
-	TRBV6-2/TRBV6-3	-	TRBJ1-5	TGTGCCAGCAGTTCTCAGGGGAATCAGCCCCAGCATTTT	CASSSQGNQPQHF
-	TRBV9	-	TRBJ1-4	TGTGCCAGCAGCGTAGATCTACAGAATGAAAAACTGTTTTTT	CASSVDLQNEKLFF
TRBD1	TRBV19	-	TRBJ2-4	TGTGCCAGTAGTATAGATCTGGGACAGGGGGTCAAAAACATTCAGTACTTC	CASSIDLGQGVKNIQYF
TRBD1	TRBV10-3	-	TRBJ1-2	TGTGCCATCAGGGACACCGGGACAGGCGGCTACACCTTC	CAIRDTGTGGYTF
-	TRBV19	-	TRBJ2-7	TGTGCCAGTAGTATTAGAGCTCACTCCTCCTACGAGCAGTACTTC	CASSIRAHSSYEQYF
TRBD2	TRBV5-5	-	TRBJ2-2	TGTGCCAGCACCCCCCAGACGGGCGGGAGGGCGGCCGGGGAGCTGTTTTTT	CASTPQTGGRAAGELFF
TRBD1	TRBV5-1	-	TRBJ2-7	TGCGCCAGCAGCTTGGAACCGGGACAGGGACTCTACGAGCAGTACTTC	CASSLEPGQGLYEQYF
TRBD2	TRBV9	-	TRBJ2-2	TGTGCCAGCAGCGACGCGATAGCGGGGGGTTTCAACACCGGGGAGCTGTTTTTT	CASSDAIAGGFNTGELFF
-	TRBV4-1	few	TRBJ1-5	TGCGCCAGCAGCACAGGAACGGGCCAGCCCCAGCATTTT	CASSTGTGQPQHF
TRBD2	TRBV7-6	-	TRBJ2-7	TGTGCCAGCAGCCCGGGGGGGGGATTGGGCGAGCAGTACTTC	CASSPGGGLGEQYF
-	TRBV14	-	TRBJ2-5	TGTGCCAGCAGCCAAGGGGTGGTAGCAGCACAAGAGACCCAGTACTTC	CASSQGVVAAQETQYF
TRBD1	TRBV4-1	-	TRBJ1-1	TGCGCCAGCAGCCAAGACGGACAGGGTAACACTGAAGCTTTCTTT	CASSQDGQGNTEAFF
-	TRBV4-2	-	TRBJ2-3	TGTGCCAGCAGCCAAGAGGAGTGGGGGGGCCCAGATACGCAGTATTTT	CASSQEEWGGPDTQYF
TRBD2	TRBV13	-	TRBJ2-5	TGTGCCAGCACCATACTAGCGGGGGGCGTAGAGACCCAGTACTTC	CASTILAGGVETQYF
-	TRBV6-2/TRBV6-3	-	TRBJ1-5	TGTGCCAGCACCCCGTCCTTCAATCAGCCCCAGCATTTT	CASTPSFNQPQHF
-	TRBV27	-	TRBJ2-1	TGTGCCAGCAGTTATCAGGGAGGTTACAATGAGCAGTTCTTC	CASSYQGGYNEQFF
-	TRBV13	-	TRBJ1-2	TGTGCCAGCAGCTTACGTCAGGGGCTGGTTGGCTACACCTTC	CASSLRQGLVGYTF
TRBD2	TRBV14	-	TRBJ2-3	TGTGCCAGCAGCCCTCGACTAGCGGAGGATAGCACAGATACGCAGTATTTT	CASSPRLAEDSTDTQYF
-	TRBV9	-	TRBJ1-3	TGTGCCAGCAGCGTAGGGCGACAGGGAAACACCATATATTTT	CASSVGRQGNTIYF
-	TRBV12-5	-	TRBJ1-1	TGTGCTAGTGGTTTGCTGTCACAGGGCGGATACACTGAAGCTTTCTTT	CASGLLSQGGYTEAFF
TRBD1	TRBV7-9	-	TRBJ1-5	TGTGCCAGCAGCGGATCCGGGACAGGGGTTGGCCATCAGCCCCAGCATTTT	CASSGSGTGVGHQPQHF
-	TRBV5-4	-	TRBJ2-5	TGTGCCAGCAGCTTTGCTGGGAGTAAGGAAGAGACCCAGTACTTC	CASSFAGSKEETQYF
-	TRBV5-1	-	TRBJ2-7	TGCGCCAGCAGCGCCGGTCCTTCCCGGGAACTTAGCTCCTACGAGCAGTACTTC	CASSAGPSRELSSYEQYF
TRBD1	TRBV30	-	TRBJ1-3	TGTGCCCTACAGGGGACAGGAAACACCATATATTTT	CALQGTGNTIYF
-	TRBV29-1	-	TRBJ1-1	TGCAGCGGTAATACGGTGAACACTGAAGCTTTCTTT	CSGNTVNTEAFF